This T cell receptor beta chain was identified during a study of post-analysis software for immune sequencing data. With regard to this clonotype: What it binds is unknown.

Study-level results: TRBV5-6, TRBV5-1 and TRBV20-1 were among five TRBV segments more frequent in patients than controls. Significantly lower normalized Chao1 diversity was found in patients with multiple sclerosis relative to controls.

Germline V gives CDR1 SGHTA, CDR2 FQGNSA. CDR3 length: 14 residues. Trimming pared 5 bases from V and 2 bases from J, leaving 13 bases between. Unique-molecular-identifier-tagged TCR beta cDNA libraries were used. Out of roughly 0.95 to 11 million T cells, about 520,000 cDNA molecules were generated. TCRdb ran MiXCR on the PCR reads and lists one entry per CDR3 protein. Among approximately 660,000 distinct CDR3 sequences listed, about 60% were seen once. The source material was blood. This receptor was identified in a girl aged 2 to 10 with multiple sclerosis. The chain recombines TRBV7-2 with TRBJ2-7, with D unclear. The CDR3 reads CASSRTFGPYEQYF. For the CDR3, the DNA is TGTGCCAGCAGCCGCACGTTCGGACCCTACGAGCAGTACTTC.